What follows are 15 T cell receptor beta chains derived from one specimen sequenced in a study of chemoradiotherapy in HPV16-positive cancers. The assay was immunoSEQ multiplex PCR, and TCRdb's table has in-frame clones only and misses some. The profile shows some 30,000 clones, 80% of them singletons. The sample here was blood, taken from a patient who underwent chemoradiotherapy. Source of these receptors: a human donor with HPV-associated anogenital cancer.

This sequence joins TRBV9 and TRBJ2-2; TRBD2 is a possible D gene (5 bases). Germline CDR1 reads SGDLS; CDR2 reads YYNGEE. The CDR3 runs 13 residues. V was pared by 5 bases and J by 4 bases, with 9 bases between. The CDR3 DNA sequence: TGTGCCAGCAGAGACGAGGGCACCGGGGAGCTGTTTTTT. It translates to CASRDEGTGELFF. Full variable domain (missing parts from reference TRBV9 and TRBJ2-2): DSGVTQTPKHLITATGQRVTLRCSPRSGDLSVYWYQQSLDQGLQFLIQYYNGEERAKGNILERFSAQQFPDLHSELNLSSLELGDSALYFCASRDEGTGELFFGEGSRLTVL.

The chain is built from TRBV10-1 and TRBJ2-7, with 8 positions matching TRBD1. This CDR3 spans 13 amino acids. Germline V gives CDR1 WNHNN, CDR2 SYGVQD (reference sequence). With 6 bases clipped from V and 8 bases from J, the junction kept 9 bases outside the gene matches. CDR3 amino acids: CASSPGQGGKQYF. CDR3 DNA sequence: TGCGCCAGCAGCCCCGGACAGGGCGGGAAGCAGTACTTC.

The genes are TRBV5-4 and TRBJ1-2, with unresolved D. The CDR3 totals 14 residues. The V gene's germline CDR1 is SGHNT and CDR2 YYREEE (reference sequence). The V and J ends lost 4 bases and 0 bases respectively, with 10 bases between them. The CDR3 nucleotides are TGTGCCAGCAGCACTCAGGTAGCTAACTATGGCTACACCTTC. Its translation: CASSTQVANYGYTF.

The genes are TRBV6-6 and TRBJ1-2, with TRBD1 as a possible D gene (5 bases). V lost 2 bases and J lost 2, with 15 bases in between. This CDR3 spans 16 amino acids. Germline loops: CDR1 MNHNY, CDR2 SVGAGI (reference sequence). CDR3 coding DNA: TGTGCCAGCAGTTACCCCCTAATACAGGAGAACTATGGCTACACCTTC. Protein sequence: CASSYPLIQENYGYTF.

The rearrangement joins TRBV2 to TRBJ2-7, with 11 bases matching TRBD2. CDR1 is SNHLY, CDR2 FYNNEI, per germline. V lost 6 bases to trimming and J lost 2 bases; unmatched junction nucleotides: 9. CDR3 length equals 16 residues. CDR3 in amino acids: CASRRSGTSGTYEQYF. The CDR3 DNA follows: TGTGCCAGCAGGAGAAGCGGGACTAGCGGCACCTACGAGCAGTACTTC.

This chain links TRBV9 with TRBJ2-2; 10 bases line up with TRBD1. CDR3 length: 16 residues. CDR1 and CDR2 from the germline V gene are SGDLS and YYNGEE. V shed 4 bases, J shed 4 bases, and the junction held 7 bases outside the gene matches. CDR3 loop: CASSMTGGAGTGELFF. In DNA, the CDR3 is TGTGCCAGCAGCATGACAGGGGGCGCGGGCACCGGGGAGCTGTTTTTT.

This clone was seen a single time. The CDR3 protein is CASSLRDPWADTQYF. In DNA, the CDR3 is TGTGCCAGCAGCTTAAGGGACCCATGGGCAGATACGCAGTATTTT. The J gene is TRBJ2-3, the V gene TRBV7-9; D is perhaps TRBD1 or TRBD2 (5 bases each). The CDR3 runs to 15 residues. V was cut by 2 bases and J by 4 bases, with 13 bases left in between. Germline V gene sequence: CDR1 SEHNR, CDR2 FQNEAQ (reference sequence).

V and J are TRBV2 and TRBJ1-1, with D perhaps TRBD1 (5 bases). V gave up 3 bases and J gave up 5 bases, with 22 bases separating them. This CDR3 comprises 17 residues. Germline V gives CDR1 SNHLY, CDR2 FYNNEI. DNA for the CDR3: TGTGCCAGCAGTGATTCCCCCAGGGCAGATCTCAGGACTGAAGCTTTCTTT. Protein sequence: CASSDSPRADLRTEAFF.

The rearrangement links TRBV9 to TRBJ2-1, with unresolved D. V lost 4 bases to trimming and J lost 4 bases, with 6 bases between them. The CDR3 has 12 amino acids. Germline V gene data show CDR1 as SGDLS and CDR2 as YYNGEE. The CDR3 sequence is CASSTHYNEQFF. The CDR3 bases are TGTGCCAGCAGCACCCATTACAATGAGCAGTTCTTC.

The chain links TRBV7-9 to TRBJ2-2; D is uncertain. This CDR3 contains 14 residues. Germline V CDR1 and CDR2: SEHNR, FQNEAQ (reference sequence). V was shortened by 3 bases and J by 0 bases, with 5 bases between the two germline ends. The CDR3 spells CASSFKTNTGELFF. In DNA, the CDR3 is TGTGCCAGCAGCTTCAAGACGAACACCGGGGAGCTGTTTTTT.

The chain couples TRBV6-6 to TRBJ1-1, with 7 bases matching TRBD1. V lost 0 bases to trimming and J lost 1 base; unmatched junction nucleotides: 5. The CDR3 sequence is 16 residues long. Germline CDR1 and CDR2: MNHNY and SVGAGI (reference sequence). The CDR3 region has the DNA TGTGCCAGCAGTTACTCAGCGGGGACAGCGAACACTGAAGCTTTCTTT. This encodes CASSYSAGTANTEAFF.

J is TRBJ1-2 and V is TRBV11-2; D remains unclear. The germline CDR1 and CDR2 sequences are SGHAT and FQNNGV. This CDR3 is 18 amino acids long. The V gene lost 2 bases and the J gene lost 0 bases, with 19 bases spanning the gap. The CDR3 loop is CASSLKVSGWETNYGYTF. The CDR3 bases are TGTGCCAGCAGCTTAAAAGTCTCGGGGTGGGAGACTAACTATGGCTACACCTTC.

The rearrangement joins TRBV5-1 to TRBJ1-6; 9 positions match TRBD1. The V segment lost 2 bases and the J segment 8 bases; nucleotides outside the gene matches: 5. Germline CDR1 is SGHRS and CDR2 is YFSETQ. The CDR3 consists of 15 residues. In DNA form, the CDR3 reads TGCGCCAGCAGCTTTATGGGACAGGGAGATTCACCCCTCCACTTT. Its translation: CASSFMGQGDSPLHF.

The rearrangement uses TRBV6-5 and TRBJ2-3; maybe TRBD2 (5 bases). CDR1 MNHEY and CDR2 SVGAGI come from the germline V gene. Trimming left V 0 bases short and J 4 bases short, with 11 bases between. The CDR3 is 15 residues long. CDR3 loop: CASSYSPGLADTQYF. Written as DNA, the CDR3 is TGTGCCAGCAGTTACTCGCCGGGGTTGGCAGATACGCAGTATTTT.

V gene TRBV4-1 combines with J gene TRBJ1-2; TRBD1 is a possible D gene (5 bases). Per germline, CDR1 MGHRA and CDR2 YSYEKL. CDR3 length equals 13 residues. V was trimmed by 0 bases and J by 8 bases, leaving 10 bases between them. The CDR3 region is CASSQDGWGGYTF. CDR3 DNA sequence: TGCGCCAGCAGCCAAGATGGGTGGGGGGGCTACACCTTC.